This entry concerns a single T cell receptor (beta chain). The CDR3 loop spans 16 amino acids. CDR1 is LGHNA and CDR2 is YSLEER in the germline V gene. The V and J ends lost 1 base and 0 bases, in that order; junction bases with no gene match: 0. Assay used: immunoSEQ multiplex PCR; TCRdb lists only in-frame clones, some missing. The repertoire holds around 8,000 clones, with over 65% as singletons. These data are taken from a study of chemoradiotherapy in HPV16-positive cancers. The TCR comes from a human donor with HPV-associated anogenital cancer. The specimen was obtained from a patient who underwent chemoradiotherapy. The V call is TRBV4-3, the J call TRBJ2-7, with TRBD2 matching 13 bases. This chain's CDR3 is CASSQGLAGGSYEQYF. In DNA form, the CDR3 reads TGCGCCAGCAGCCAAGGACTAGCGGGGGGCTCCTACGAGCAGTACTTC.